The 8 T cell receptor beta chains below all came from one sample that was sequenced in a study of patients and donors after allogeneic stem cell transplantation. TCRdb called the RT-PCR reads again in MiXCR, with one record for every CDR3 protein. The sample holds 37,000 or so distinct CDR3 sequences, roughly 30% seen once. The sequenced sample consisted of blood, either unsorted or a sorted T cell fraction (not recorded which). The source is a human donor who was either an allogeneic HSCT recipient or a stem cell or donor lymphocyte infusion donor (not recorded which). It is not recorded whose cells these are; they may come from a transplant donor.

The sample holds many counts of this clonotype. The chain couples TRBV20-1 to TRBJ1-5; D may be TRBD1 (6 bases). This CDR3 is built from 15 residues. Germline loops: CDR1 DFQATT, CDR2 SNEGSKA (reference sequence). V shed 3 bases and J shed 3 bases, with 15 bases lying between them. CDR3 protein: CSARREDRFNQPQHF. The DNA for the CDR3 is TGCAGTGCTAGGAGGGAAGACAGGTTCAATCAGCCCCAGCATTTT.

A few counts support this clonotype. The V gene is TRBV12-3 or TRBV12-4, the J gene TRBJ2-1; possible D gene TRBD1, 5 bases. This CDR3 has 13 amino acids. Trimming took off 6 bases at V and 6 bases at J, with 12 bases between the two ends. The CDR3 sequence is CASSENRGNEQFF. Here the CDR3 DNA reads TGTGCCAGCAGCGAGAATAGGGGCAATGAGCAGTTCTTC.

This clonotype was seen a few times. The V and J genes are TRBV7-8 and TRBJ2-5; the match to TRBD2 covers 10 bases. Germline lookup yields CDR1 SGHVS and CDR2 FQNEAQ. This CDR3 region has 16 residues. J gave up 5 bases and V 1 base, and 7 bases lay outside the gene matches. CDR3 nucleotide sequence: TGTGCCAGCAGCTTAGGTCCTAGCGGGAGAACGGAGACCCAGTACTTC. Translated, it gives CASSLGPSGRTETQYF.

In its sample, this clonotype was seen a few times. V usage is TRBV4-1 and J usage is TRBJ1-5; unclear D gene. The length of the CDR3 is 13 residues. CDR1 MGHRA and CDR2 YSYEKL come from the germline V gene. The V end lost 1 base, the J end lost 5 bases, and 6 bases lay between the germline ends. CDR3 amino acids: CASSQVNDQPQHF. CDR3 in DNA: TGCGCCAGCAGCCAAGTAAATGATCAGCCCCAGCATTTT.

The chain has TRBV4-1 and TRBJ1-2, with D uncertain. The CDR3 is 15 residues long. Germline V gene data show CDR1 as MGHRA and CDR2 as YSYEKL. Trimming pared 4 bases from V and 4 bases from J, leaving 16 bases between. CDR3 sequence: CASSLPARSSYGYTF. CDR3 nucleotides: TGCGCCAGCAGCCTCCCCGCCAGATCTTCCTATGGCTACACCTTC.

There are a few counts of this clonotype. The conserved final phenylalanine or tryptophan is absent from the CDR3, which likely points to a read error. The limits of the CDR3 on the DNA are not certain, so only TCRdb's listed CDR3 is given. V gene TRBV20-1 combines with J gene TRBJ2-1; TRBD2, the D gene given by the table, was not confirmed from the DNA. 10 amino acids form the CDR3, both terminal residues included. Germline loops: CDR1 DFQATT, CDR2 SNEGSKA (reference sequence). Here the CDR3 reads CSASLAGGRV.

This clonotype was observed a few times. The chain is built from TRBV5-1 and TRBJ1-6; D ambiguous. V was clipped by 0 bases and J by 5 bases, with 6 bases between them. This CDR3 comprises 14 residues. Germline-derived CDR1 and CDR2 are SGHRS and YFSETQ. The CDR3 DNA is TGCGCCAGCAGCTTGGAACCTCATAATTCACCCCTCCACTTT. This codes for CASSLEPHNSPLHF.

V usage is TRBV27 and J usage is TRBJ1-2, with D unclear. Trimming cost V 0 bases and J 1 base, with 18 bases left between them. The CDR3 runs to 18 residues. The germline V gene encodes CDR1 MNHEY and CDR2 SMNVEV (reference sequence). CDR3 in amino acids: CASSLSAAPWTGNYGYTF. The CDR3 nucleotides read TGTGCCAGCAGTTTATCCGCCGCACCCTGGACGGGTAACTATGGCTACACCTTC.